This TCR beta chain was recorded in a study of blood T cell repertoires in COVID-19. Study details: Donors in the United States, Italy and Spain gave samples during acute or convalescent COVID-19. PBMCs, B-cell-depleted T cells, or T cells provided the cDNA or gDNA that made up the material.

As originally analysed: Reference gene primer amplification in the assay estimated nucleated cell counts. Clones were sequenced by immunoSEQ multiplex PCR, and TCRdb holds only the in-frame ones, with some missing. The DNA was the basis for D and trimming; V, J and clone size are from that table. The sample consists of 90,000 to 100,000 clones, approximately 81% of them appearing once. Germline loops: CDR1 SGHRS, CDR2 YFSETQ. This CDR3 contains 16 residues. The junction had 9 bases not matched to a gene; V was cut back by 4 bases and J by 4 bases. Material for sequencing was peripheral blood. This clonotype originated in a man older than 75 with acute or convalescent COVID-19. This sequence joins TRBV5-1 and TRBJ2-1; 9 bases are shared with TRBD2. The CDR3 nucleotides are TGCGCCAGCAGCAACCAAGCGGGAGGAGGTTACAATGAGCAGTTCTTC. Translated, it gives CASSNQAGGGYNEQFF.